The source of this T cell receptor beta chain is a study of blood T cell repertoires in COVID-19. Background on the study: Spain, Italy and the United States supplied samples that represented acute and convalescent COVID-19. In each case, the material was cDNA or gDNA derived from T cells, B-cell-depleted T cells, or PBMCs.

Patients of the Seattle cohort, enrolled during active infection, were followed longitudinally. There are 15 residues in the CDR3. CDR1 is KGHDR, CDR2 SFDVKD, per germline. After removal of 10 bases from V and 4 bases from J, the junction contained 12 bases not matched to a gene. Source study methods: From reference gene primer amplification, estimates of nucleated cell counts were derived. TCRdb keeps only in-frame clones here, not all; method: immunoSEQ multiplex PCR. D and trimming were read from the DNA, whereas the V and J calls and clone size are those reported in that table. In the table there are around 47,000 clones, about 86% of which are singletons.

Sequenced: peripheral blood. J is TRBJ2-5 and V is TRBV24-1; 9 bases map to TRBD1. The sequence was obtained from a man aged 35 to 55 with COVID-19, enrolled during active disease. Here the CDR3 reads CATETGTGRGETQYF. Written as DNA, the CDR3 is TGTGCCACTGAGACCGGGACAGGGCGGGGAGAGACCCAGTACTTC.